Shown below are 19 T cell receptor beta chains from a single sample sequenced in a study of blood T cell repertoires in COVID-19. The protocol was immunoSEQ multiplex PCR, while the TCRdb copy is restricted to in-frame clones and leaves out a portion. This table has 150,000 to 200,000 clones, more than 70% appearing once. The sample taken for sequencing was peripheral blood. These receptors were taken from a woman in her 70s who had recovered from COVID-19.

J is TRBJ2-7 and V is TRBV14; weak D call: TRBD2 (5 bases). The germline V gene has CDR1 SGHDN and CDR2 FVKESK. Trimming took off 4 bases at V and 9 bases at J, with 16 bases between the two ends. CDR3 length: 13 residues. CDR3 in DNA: TGTGCCAGCAGCCGAGTGCCTACGAGCGGGCAGTACTTC. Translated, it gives CASSRVPTSGQYF.

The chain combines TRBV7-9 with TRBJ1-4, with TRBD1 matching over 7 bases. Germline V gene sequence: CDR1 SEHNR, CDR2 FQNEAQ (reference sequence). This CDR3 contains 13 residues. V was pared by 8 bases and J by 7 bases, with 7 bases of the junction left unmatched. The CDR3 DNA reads TGTGCCAGCTATGGCCCAGGGGGTGAAAAACTGTTTTTT. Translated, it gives CASYGPGGEKLFF.

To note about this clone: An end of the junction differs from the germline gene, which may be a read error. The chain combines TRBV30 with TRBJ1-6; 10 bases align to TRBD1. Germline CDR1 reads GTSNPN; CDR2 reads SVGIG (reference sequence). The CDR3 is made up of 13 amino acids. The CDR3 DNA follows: TGTGCCTGGCAACGGGACAGGGGATCACCCTTCCACTTT. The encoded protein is CAWQRDRGSPFHF.

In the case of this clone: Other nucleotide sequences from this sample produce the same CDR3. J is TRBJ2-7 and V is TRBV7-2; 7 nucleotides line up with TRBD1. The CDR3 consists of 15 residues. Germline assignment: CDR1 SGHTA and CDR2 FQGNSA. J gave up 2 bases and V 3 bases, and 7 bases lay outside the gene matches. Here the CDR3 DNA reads TGTGCCAGCAGCTTGGGATGGACAGGTGCCTACGAGCAGTACTTC. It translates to CASSLGWTGAYEQYF.

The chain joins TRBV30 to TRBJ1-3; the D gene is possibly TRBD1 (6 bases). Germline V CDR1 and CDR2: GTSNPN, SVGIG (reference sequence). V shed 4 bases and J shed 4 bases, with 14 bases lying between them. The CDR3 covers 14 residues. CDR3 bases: TGTGCCTGGACCACCCGGGGGGCCGGAAACACCATATATTTT. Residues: CAWTTRGAGNTIYF. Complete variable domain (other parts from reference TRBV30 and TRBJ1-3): SQTIHQWPATLVQPVGSPLSLECTVEGTSNPNLYWYRQAAGRGLQLLFYSVGIGQISSEVPQNLSASRPQDRQFILSSKKLLLSDSGFYLCAWTTRGAGNTIYFGEGSWLTVV.

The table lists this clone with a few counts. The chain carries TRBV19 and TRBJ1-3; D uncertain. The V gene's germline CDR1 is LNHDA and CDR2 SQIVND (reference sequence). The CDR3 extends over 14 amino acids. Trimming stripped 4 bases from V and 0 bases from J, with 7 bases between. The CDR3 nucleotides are TGTGCCAGTAGTACCGATAGCTCTGGAAACACCATATATTTT. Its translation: CASSTDSSGNTIYF.

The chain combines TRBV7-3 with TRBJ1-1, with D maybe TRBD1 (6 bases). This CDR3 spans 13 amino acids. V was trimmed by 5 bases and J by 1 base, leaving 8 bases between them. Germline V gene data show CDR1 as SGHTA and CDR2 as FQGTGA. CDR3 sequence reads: CASSPQGNTEAFF. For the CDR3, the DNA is TGTGCCAGCAGCCCACAGGGGAACACTGAAGCTTTCTTT.

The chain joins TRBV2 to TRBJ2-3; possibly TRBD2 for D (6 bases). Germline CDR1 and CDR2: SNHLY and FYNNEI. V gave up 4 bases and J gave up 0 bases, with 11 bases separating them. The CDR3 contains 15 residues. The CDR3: CASSVGGRSTDTQYF. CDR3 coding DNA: TGTGCCAGCAGTGTTGGAGGGCGGAGCACAGATACGCAGTATTTT.

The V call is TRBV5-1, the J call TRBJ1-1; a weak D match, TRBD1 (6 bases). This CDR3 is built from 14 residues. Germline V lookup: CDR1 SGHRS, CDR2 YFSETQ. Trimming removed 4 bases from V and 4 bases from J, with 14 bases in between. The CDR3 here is CASSPNLQGTEAFF. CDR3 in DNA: TGCGCCAGCAGCCCGAACCTACAGGGCACTGAAGCTTTCTTT.

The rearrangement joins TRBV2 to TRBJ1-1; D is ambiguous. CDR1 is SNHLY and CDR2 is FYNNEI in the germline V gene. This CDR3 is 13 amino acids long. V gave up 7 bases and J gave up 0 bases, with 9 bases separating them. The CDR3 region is CASTPLLNTEAFF. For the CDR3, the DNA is TGTGCCAGCACGCCACTTTTGAACACTGAAGCTTTCTTT. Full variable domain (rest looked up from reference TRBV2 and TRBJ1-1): EPEVTQTPSHQVTQMGQEVILRCVPISNHLYFYWYRQILGQKVEFLVSFYNNEISEKSEIFDDQFSVERPDGSNFTLKIRSTKLEDSAMYFCASTPLLNTEAFFGQGTRLTVV.

This CDR3 is CASSFRSGGNIQYF. In DNA form, the CDR3 reads TGTGCCAGCAGCTTTCGATCTGGGGGGAACATTCAGTACTTC. This rearrangement joins TRBV7-2 to TRBJ2-4; tentatively, D is TRBD2 (6 bases). This CDR3 has 14 residues. Trimming took off 3 bases at V and 7 bases at J, with 13 bases between the two ends. CDR1 and CDR2 (germline): SGHTA, FQGNSA.

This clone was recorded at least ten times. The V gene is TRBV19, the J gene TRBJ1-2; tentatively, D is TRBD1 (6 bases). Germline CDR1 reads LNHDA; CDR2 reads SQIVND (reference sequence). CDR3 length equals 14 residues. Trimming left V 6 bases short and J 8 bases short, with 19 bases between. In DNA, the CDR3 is TGTGCCAGTAGCCGAGACCCAGGGGTCCGGGGCTACACCTTC. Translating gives CASSRDPGVRGYTF.

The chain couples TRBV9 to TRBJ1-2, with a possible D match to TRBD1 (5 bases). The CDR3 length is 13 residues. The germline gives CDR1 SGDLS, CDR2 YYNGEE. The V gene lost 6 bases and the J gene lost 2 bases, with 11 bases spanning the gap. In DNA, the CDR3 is TGTGCCAGCACCCCAGGGTCGAACTATGGCTACACCTTC. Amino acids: CASTPGSNYGYTF.

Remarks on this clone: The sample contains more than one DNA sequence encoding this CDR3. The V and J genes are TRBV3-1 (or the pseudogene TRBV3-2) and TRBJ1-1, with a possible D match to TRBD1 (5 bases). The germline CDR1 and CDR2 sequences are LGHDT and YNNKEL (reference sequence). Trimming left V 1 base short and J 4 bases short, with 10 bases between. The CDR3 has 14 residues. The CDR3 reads CASSQVGGGTEAFF. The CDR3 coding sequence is TGTGCCAGCAGCCAAGTGGGCGGGGGCACTGAAGCTTTCTTT.

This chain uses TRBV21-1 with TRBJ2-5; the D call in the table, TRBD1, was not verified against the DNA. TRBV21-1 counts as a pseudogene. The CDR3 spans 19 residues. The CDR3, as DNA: TGTGCCAGCAGCAAAATGAGGGAAGAGGGACAGGGGCACCAAGAGACCCAGTACTTC. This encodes CASSKMREEGQGHQETQYF.

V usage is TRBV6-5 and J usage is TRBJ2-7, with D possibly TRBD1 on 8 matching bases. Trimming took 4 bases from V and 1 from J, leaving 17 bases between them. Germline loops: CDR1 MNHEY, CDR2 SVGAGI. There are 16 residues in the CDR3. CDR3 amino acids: CASSSNRGGPSYEQYF. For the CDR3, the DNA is TGTGCCAGCAGTTCCAACAGGGGGGGCCCTTCCTACGAGCAGTACTTC.

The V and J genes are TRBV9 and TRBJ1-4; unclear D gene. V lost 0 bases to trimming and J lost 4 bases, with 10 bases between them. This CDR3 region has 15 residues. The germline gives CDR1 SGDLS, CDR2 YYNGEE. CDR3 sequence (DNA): TGTGCCAGCAGCGTAGGGGCACAGATTAATGAAAAACTGTTTTTT. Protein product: CASSVGAQINEKLFF.

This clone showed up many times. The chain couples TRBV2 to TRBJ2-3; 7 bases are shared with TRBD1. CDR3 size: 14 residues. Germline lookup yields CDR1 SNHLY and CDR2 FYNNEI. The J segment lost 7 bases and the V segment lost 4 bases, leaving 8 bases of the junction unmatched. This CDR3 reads CASSGTGTSYTQYF. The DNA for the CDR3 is TGTGCCAGCAGTGGGACAGGAACCTCTTATACGCAGTATTTT.

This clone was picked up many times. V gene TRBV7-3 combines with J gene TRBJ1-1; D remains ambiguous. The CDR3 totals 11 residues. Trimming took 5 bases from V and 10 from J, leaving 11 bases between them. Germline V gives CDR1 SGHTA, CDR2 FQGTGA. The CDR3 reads CASSGAGGAFF. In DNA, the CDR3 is TGTGCCAGCAGCGGAGCGGGAGGAGCTTTCTTT.